This T cell receptor beta chain was documented in a study of T-cell reconstitution after alpha-beta-depleted transplantation in children. A library of TCRbeta sequences, prepared with unique molecular identifiers, was generated. TCRdb itself ran the PCR reads through MiXCR, one entry per CDR3 protein. This sample has hundreds of thousands of distinct CDR3 sequences, with roughly 8.2% found just once. General observations from the study: Newly generated T cells supplied most T-cell counts and diversity one year post-transplant.

This clonotype appeared a single time. Its antigen is not known. This clone may be a read error of a much larger clone one base away. Sequenced here: PBMCs, mostly from graft donor cells, sampled 180 days after TCRalphabeta/CD19-depleted stem cell transplant. This sequence was found in a male patient younger than 18 who had a stem cell transplant for acute lymphoblastic leukemia, so the T cells may come from the graft donor.

This CDR3 is CASSFRLAWGGELFF. The CDR3 coding sequence is TGTGCCAGCAGCTTCAGACTAGCGTGGGGCGGGGAGCTGTTTTTT. The genes are TRBV9 and TRBJ2-2; 8 nucleotides line up with TRBD2. The junction had 9 bases not matched to a gene; V was cut back by 4 bases and J by 7 bases. CDR1 and CDR2 from the germline V gene are SGDLS and YYNGEE. There are 15 residues in the CDR3.